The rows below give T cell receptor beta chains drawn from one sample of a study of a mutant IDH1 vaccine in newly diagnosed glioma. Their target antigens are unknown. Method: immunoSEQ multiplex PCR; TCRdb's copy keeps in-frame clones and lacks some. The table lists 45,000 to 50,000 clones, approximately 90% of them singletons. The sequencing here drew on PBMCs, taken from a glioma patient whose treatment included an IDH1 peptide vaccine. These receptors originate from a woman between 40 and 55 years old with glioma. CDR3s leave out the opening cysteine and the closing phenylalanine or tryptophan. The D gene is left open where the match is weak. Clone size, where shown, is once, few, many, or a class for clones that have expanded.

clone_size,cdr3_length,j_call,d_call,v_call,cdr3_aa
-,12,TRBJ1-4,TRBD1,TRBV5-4,ASSRQGGHEKLF
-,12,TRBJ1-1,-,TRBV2,ASSGPTRVTEAF
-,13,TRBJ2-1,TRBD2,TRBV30,AWTPTSALYNEQF
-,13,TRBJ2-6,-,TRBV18,ASSQGVSGANVLT
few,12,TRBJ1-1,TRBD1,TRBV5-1,ASSSRTGNTEAF
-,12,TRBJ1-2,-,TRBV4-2,ASSQGTQSYGYT
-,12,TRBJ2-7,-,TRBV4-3,ASSQKFGFSEQY
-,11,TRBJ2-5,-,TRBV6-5,ASSLDAAETQY
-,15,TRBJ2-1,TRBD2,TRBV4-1,ASSQDRLAGAFNEQF
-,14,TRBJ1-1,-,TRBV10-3,AISEGRRPTNTEAF
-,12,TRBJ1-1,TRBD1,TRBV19,ASIMPTGGTEAF
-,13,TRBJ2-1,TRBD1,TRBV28,ASSPPPDRVNEQF
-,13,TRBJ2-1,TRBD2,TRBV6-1,AIRTSGRGSNEQF
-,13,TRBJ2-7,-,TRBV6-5,ASSYLAGSSYEQY
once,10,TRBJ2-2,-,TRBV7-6,ASSLSSGELF
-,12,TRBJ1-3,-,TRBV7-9,ASSQTGTGNTIY
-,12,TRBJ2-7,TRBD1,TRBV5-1,ASSRDSGPYEQY
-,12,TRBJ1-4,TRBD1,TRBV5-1,ASSPQGAYEKLF
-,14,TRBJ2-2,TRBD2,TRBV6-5,ASSSPGLAATGELF
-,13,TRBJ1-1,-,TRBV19,ASTIGGGVNTEAF
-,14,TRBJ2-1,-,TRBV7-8,ASSPGTHRTYNEQF
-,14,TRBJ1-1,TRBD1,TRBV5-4,ASRRQGSIMNTEAF
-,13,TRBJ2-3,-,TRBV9,ASSPWGESTDTQY
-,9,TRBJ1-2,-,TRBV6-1,ARRDVTGYT
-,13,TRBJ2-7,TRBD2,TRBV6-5,ASSYSPSGAWEQY
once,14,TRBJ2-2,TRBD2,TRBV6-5,ASSYRLWEGTGELF
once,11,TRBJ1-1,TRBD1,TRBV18,AGRSGGNTEAF
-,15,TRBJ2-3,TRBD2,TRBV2,ASSELAGGPRTDTQY
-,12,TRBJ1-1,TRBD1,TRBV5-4,ASSPTGGNTEAF